This T cell receptor beta chain was captured by sequencing in a study of T cells in Graves' hyperthyroidism and ophthalmopathy (dated by TCRdb to the late 2010s). In terms of the full investigation: To identify TCR V-J signatures that set the groups apart, the researchers used a discovery cohort of 100 patients, made up of under 45 with Graves' ophthalmopathy and 57 with stable Graves' hyperthyroidism. The study also compared thyroid tissue and blood T-cell repertoires from several Graves' hyperthyroidism patients. For training and testing, the 100 patients in the discovery cohort were randomly divided in a 7:3 ratio. Following sampling, methimazole starting at 30 mg daily was given to hyperthyroidism patients, and high-dose intravenous methylprednisolone was given to ophthalmopathy patients. The paper reports TCR Vbeta CDR3 sequencing of over 130 peripheral blood samples: over 40 ophthalmopathy, 70 to 85 hyperthyroidism and some 17 progressor patients. Whether ophthalmopathy could be predicted prospectively was tested in an independent validation cohort made up of under 20 hyperthyroidism patients plus 17 patients who later progressed to ophthalmopathy. What the study reported, not specific to this receptor: Most expanded thyroid clonotypes (frequency above 0.001) were also found in blood, which suggests that blood repertoires may mirror thyroid immune responses. Sample size was not statistically predetermined, and blinding of investigators to group allocation was not performed. In cross-validation, a model built on a 13 V-J signature told ophthalmopathy apart from stable hyperthyroidism with under 90% sensitivity and approximately 81% specificity, and in testing the same model reached 80%/75%. In validation, progression to ophthalmopathy was predicted by the model with more than 65% sensitivity and 72.22% specificity, a median of around 6.5 months before onset.

This clonotype has only one observation. The clone's antigen remains unknown. No base quality values were provided; no much bigger clone lies one nucleotide off. A lone read offers only weak evidence. CDR1 SGHTA and CDR2 FQGNSA are derived from the germline V gene. Here V drops 6 bases and J drops 5 bases, and the junction holds 12 bases not matched to any gene. From the cysteine through the phenylalanine, the CDR3 covers 15 amino acids. Only the CDR3 DNA stays, 45 bases, in frame from base 1. TCR beta CDR3 regions were amplified from RNA transcripts. The first round of RT-PCR for the TCR CDR3 was performed with the HTBI primer set and the Qiagen OneStep RT-PCR kit. A second multiplex PCR round built the libraries, followed by size selection and purification. Paired-end sequencing of the libraries was performed with 100 bp reads on an Illumina HiSeq2000. On the authors' methods: SOAPnuke was used to process the raw data, with reads discarded if the reads contained adapters or uncalled bases, had a mean Phred below 15, or lacked an exact constant-primer or identifier match. COPE v1.2.5 was used to merge the high-quality paired reads, and each unique nucleotide sequence was defined as a clonotype. Clonotypes were aligned to IMGT TRBV, TRBD and TRBJ reference segments using MiTCR v1.1. The analysis included only V-J combinations with a frequency above 0.0001, which together covered over 98% of the repertoires. The TCS score was defined as the ratio of F50 (clonal expansion) to E x V (chaos), calculated using BLOSUM62-based TCRdist between CDR3 peptides within each V-J. Welch's t-statistics and random forest reduced around 520 V-J features to 13, which were used in a naive Bayes classifier (R e1071). Thyroid-blood repertoire similarity was quantified with the Morisita-Horn index. TCRdb applied fastp at Q25 and MiXCR to the public reads, then kept only in-frame beta chains. Rows with a matching CDR3 protein are joined into one entry that keeps the most common DNA and genes. The authors' filters were not applied to this entry. The sample records approximately 640,000 distinct CDR3 sequences, 45% of which are singletons. Roughly 7.2% of the sample is taken by the ten largest.

Exclusion was applied to patients with uncontrolled infections, other autoimmune diseases, pregnancy or lactation. Diagnoses were established on the basis of clinical symptoms, serum thyroxine and TRAb, thyroid ultrasound, and orbital computed tomography. Total RNA was extracted using Trizol reagent, and RNA quality was assessed on an Agilent 2100 Bioanalyzer. Material for sequencing was peripheral blood or thyroid tissue (not recorded which). The sequence joins TRBV7-2 to TRBJ2-5, with 7 bases in between that match TRBD1. The source of this sequence is an adult man with Graves' disease, either hyperthyroidism or ophthalmopathy (not recorded which). CDR3 reads: CASSSGTVESETQYF. Read as DNA, the sequence is TGTGCCAGCAGTTCCGGGACAGTGGAAAGTGAGACCCAGTACTTC.